These 7 T cell receptor beta chains were all obtained from the same sample, sequenced in a study of T-cell reconstitution after alpha-beta-depleted transplantation in children. During its preparation, the TCRbeta library received unique molecular identifiers. TCRdb redid the calling of the PCR reads with MiXCR, one entry per CDR3 protein. Here the sample spans roughly 340,000 distinct CDR3 sequences, around 15% being singletons. The sample here was PBMCs, mostly from graft donor cells, taken 360 days after TCRalphabeta/CD19-depleted stem cell transplant. The source is a male patient aged 2-9 years who had a stem cell transplant for acute lymphoblastic leukemia, so the T cells may come from the graft donor.

This clonotype was counted between two and nine times. V is TRBV12-3 or TRBV12-4 and J is TRBJ1-1; D possibly corresponds to TRBD1 (5 bases). V lost 1 base to trimming and J lost 14 bases, with 17 bases between them. This CDR3 contains 13 residues. CDR3 in DNA: TGTGCCAGCAGTTTAGTGGGGCGAGCACCGGACTTCTTT. It translates to CASSLVGRAPDFF.

The table lists this clonotype with many counts. The V gene is TRBV5-1, the J gene TRBJ2-1; D possibly matches TRBD1 or TRBD2 (6 bases each). CDR1 SGHRS and CDR2 YFSETQ come from the germline V gene. CDR3 length equals 19 residues. The V end was cut by 2 bases, the J end by 1 base, with 22 bases between. CDR3 sequence: CASSFRERPGDESYNEQFF. The DNA for the CDR3 is TGCGCCAGCAGCTTCCGGGAGCGGCCAGGGGACGAATCCTACAATGAGCAGTTCTTC.

Only a few counts were recorded for this clonotype. The J gene is TRBJ2-5, the V gene TRBV5-1; 10 nucleotides line up with TRBD2. CDR3 length equals 16 residues. The V and J ends lost 2 bases and 1 base, in that order; junction bases with no gene match: 5. The germline V gene has CDR1 SGHRS and CDR2 YFSETQ. The CDR3 loop reads CASSFVGLAPQETQYF. CDR3 sequence (DNA): TGCGCCAGCAGCTTTGTGGGACTAGCGCCCCAAGAGACCCAGTACTTC.

Ten or more counts support this clonotype. This chain connects TRBV28 to TRBJ2-1; TRBD2 matches 7 bases. The CDR3 covers 11 residues. Unmatched junction bases numbered 10, after V lost 7 bases and J lost 16 bases. Per the germline V gene, CDR1 is MDHEN and CDR2 is SYDVKM. CDR3 nucleotide sequence: TGTGCCAGCAAGTCGACTGGGAGGGAATTCTTC. Translation: CASKSTGREFF.

V is TRBV4-3 and J is TRBJ2-1; D possibly corresponds to TRBD2 (5 bases). Germline assignment: CDR1 LGHNA and CDR2 YSLEER. The CDR3 length is 13 residues. V was pared by 2 bases and J by 10 bases, with 12 bases between. CDR3 nucleotide sequence: TGCGCCAGCAGCCAAAGTTCGCGGGCGGAGCAGTTCTTC. Encoded protein: CASSQSSRAEQFF.

This chain joins TRBV28 and TRBJ2-1; possibly TRBD2 for D (6 bases). CDR1 is MDHEN and CDR2 is SYDVKM in the germline V gene. V was trimmed by 0 bases and J by 5 bases, leaving 11 bases between them. CDR3 length equals 15 residues. DNA for the CDR3: TGTGCCAGCAGTTTATGGGCGGGGTGGGACAATGAGCAGTTCTTC. Amino acids: CASSLWAGWDNEQFF.

This clonotype was seen only a few times. This sequence joins TRBV29-1 and TRBJ2-1, with TRBD2 as a possible D gene (6 bases). V shed 6 bases and J shed 2 bases, with 14 bases lying between them. The CDR3 runs to 14 residues. The germline V gene encodes CDR1 SQVTM and CDR2 ANQGSEA. CDR3 amino acids: CSVSEGMTYNEQFF. CDR3 nucleotides: TGCAGCGTGTCGGAGGGCATGACCTACAATGAGCAGTTCTTC.